This T cell receptor beta chain was found in a study of T cell responses to AZD1222 COVID-19 vaccine. A word on this clone: The antigen remains undetermined.

Germline V CDR1 and CDR2: KGHSH, LQKENI. With 2 bases removed from V and 4 bases from J, the gap between germline ends came to 11 bases. This CDR3 contains 14 residues. Study-level results: After the peak T cell response, and only then, were repertoires sampled. Spike as a whole was targeted by vaccine-associated CD4 TCRs, dominant at 160-218 and 743-854.

The data were produced by immunoSEQ multiplex PCR, yet TCRdb's version contains in-frame clones alone and is incomplete. The profile shows 55,000 to 80,000 clones, roughly 84% of them singletons. This chain connects TRBV18 to TRBJ1-2; D unresolved. The origin of this receptor is an adult in good health. The material sequenced was peripheral blood, taken on day 0 of AZD1222 vaccination. CDR3 in DNA: TGTGCCAGCTCACCATATCCGGGCAGCTATGGCTACACCTTC. Its translation: CASSPYPGSYGYTF.